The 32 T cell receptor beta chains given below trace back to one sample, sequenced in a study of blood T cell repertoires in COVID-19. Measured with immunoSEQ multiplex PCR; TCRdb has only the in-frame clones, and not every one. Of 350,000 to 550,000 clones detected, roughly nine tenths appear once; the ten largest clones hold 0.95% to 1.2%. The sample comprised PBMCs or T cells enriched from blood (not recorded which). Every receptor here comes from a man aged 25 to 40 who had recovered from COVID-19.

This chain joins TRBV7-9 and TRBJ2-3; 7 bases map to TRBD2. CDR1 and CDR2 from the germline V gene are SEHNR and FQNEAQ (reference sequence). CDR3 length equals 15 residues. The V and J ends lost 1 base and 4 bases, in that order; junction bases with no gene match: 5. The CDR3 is CASSLVAGVADTQYF. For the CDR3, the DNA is TGTGCCAGCAGCTTAGTTGCGGGAGTAGCAGATACGCAGTATTTT.

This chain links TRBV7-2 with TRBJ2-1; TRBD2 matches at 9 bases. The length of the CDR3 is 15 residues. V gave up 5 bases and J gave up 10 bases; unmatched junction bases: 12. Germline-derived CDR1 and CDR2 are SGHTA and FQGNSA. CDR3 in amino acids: CASSVGPAGGLEQFF. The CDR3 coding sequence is TGTGCCAGCAGCGTAGGACCAGCGGGAGGATTGGAGCAGTTCTTC.

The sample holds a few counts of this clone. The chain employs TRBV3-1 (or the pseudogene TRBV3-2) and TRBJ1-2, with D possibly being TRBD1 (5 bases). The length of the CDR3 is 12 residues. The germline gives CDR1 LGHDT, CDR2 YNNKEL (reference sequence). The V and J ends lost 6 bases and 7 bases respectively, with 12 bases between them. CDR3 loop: CASRPQGGGYTF. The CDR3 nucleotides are TGTGCCAGCAGACCCCAGGGTGGTGGCTACACCTTC.

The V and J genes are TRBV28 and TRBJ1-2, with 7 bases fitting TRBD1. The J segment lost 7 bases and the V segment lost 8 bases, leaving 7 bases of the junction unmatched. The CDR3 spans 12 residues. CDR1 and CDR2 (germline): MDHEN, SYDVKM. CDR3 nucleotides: TGTGCCAGCGAGACAGGGCGGCGTGGCTACACCTTC. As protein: CASETGRRGYTF.

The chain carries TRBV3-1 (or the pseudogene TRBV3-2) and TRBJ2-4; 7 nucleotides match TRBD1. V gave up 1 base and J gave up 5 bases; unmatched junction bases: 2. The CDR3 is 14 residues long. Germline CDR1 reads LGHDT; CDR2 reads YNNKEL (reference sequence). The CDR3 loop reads CASSQVGTENIQYF. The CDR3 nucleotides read TGTGCCAGCAGCCAAGTTGGGACAGAAAACATTCAGTACTTC.

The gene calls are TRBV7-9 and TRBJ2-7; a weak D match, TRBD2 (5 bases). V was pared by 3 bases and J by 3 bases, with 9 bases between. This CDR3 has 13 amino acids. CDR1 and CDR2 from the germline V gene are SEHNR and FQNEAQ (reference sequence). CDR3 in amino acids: CASSFSSSYEQYF. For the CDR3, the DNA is TGTGCCAGCAGCTTTTCTAGCAGCTACGAGCAGTACTTC. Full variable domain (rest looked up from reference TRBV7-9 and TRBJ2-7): DTGVSQNPRHKITKRGQNVTFRCDPISEHNRLYWYRQTLGQGPEFLTYFQNEAQLEKSRLLSDRFSAERPKGSFSTLEIQRTEQGDSAMYLCASSFSSSYEQYFGPGTRLTVT.

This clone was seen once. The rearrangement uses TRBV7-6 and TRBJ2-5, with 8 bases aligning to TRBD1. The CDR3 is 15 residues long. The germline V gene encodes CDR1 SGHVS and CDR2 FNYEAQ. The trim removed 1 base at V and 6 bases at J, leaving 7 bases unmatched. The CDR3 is CASSLDWTGTQTQYF. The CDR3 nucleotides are TGTGCCAGCAGCTTAGACTGGACAGGGACGCAGACCCAGTACTTC.

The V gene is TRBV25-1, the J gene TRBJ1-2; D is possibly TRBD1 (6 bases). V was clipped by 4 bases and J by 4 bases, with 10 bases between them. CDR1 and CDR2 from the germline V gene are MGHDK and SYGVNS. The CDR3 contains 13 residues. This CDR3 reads CASSATGSYGYTF. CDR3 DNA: TGTGCCAGCAGTGCAACAGGGTCCTATGGCTACACCTTC.

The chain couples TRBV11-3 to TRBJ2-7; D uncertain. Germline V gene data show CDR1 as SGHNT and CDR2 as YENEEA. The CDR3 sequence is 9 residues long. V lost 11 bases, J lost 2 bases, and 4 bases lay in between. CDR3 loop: CAGPYEQYF. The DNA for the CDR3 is TGTGCCGGGCCCTACGAGCAGTACTTC.

The CDR3 region has the DNA TGTGCCAGCAGCTTACTGGGACACCTAAACACAGATACGCAGTATTTT. It is translated as CASSLLGHLNTDTQYF. V is TRBV7-6 and J is TRBJ2-3; TRBD1 might be the D (6 bases). Trimming removed 2 bases from V and 2 bases from J, with 14 bases in between. This CDR3 has 16 amino acids. In germline, CDR1 is SGHVS, CDR2 FNYEAQ.

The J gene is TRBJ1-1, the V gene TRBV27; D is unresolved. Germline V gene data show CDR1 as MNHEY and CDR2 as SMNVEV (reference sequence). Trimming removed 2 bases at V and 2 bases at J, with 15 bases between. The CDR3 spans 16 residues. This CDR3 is CASSLKDPGGNTEAFF. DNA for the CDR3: TGTGCCAGCAGTTTAAAAGACCCGGGAGGAAACACTGAAGCTTTCTTT.

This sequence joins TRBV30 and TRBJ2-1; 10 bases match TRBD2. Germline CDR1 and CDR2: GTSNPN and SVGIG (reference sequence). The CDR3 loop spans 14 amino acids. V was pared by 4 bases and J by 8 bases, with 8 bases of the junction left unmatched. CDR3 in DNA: TGTGCCTGGAAGGGGTACCTAGCGGGGGATGAGCAGTTCTTC. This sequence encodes CAWKGYLAGDEQFF.

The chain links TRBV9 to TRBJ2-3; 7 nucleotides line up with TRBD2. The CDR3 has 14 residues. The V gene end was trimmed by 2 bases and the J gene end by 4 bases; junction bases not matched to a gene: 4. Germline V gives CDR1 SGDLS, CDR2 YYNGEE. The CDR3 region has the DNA TGTGCCAGCAGCGTTGCGGGAGCGGCAGATACGCAGTATTTT. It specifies CASSVAGAADTQYF. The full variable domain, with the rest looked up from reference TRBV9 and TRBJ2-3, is DSGVTQTPKHLITATGQRVTLRCSPRSGDLSVYWYQQSLDQGLQFLIQYYNGEERAKGNILERFSAQQFPDLHSELNLSSLELGDSALYFCASSVAGAADTQYFGPGTRLTVL.

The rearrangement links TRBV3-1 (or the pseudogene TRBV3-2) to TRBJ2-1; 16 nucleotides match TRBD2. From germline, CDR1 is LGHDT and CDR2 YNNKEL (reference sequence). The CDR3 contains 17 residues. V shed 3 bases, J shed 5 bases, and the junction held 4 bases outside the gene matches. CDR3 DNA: TGTGCCAGCAGCCAGGGACTAGCGGGAGGGGGTAACAATGAGCAGTTCTTC. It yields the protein CASSQGLAGGGNNEQFF.

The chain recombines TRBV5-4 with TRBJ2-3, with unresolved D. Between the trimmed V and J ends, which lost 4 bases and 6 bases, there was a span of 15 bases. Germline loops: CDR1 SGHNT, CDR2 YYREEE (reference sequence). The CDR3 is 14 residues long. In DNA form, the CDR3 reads TGTGCCAGCAGCCACCCGACCCCAGCGGATACGCAGTATTTT. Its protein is CASSHPTPADTQYF.

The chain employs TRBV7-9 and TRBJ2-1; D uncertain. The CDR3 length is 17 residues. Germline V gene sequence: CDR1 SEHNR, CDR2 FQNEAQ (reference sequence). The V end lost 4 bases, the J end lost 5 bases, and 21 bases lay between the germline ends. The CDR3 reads CASSSSGLGGNDNEQFF. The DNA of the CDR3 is TGTGCCAGCAGCTCGAGTGGCCTTGGCGGAAATGACAATGAGCAGTTCTTC. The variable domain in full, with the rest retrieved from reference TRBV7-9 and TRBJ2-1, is DTGVSQNPRHKITKRGQNVTFRCDPISEHNRLYWYRQTLGQGPEFLTYFQNEAQLEKSRLLSDRFSAERPKGSFSTLEIQRTEQGDSAMYLCASSSSGLGGNDNEQFFGPGTRLTVL.

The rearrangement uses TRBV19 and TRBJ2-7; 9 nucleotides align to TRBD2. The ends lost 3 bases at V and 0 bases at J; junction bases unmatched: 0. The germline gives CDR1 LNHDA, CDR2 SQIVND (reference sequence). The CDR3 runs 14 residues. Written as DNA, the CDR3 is TGTGCCAGTAGTATGGGACTAGCCTCCTACGAGCAGTACTTC. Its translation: CASSMGLASYEQYF.

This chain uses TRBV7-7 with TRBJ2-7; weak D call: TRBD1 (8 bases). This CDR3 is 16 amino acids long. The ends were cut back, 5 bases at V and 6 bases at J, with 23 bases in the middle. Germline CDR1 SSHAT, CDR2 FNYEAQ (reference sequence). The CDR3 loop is CASSPFGGTGAGEQYF. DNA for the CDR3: TGTGCCAGCAGCCCCTTCGGGGGGACAGGCGCTGGCGAGCAGTACTTC.

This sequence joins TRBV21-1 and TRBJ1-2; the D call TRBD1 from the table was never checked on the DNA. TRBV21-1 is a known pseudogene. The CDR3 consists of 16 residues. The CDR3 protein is CASQDFGFTGIYGYTF. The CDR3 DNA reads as TGTGCCAGCCAGGATTTTGGGTTCACAGGGATCTATGGCTACACCTTC.

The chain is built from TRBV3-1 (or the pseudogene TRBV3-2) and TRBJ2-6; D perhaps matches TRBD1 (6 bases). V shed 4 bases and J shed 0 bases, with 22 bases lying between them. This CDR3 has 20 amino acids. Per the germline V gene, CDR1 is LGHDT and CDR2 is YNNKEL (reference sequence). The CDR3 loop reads CASSRYTGHSNPSGANVLTF. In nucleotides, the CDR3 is TGTGCCAGCAGCCGTTACACGGGACACTCCAATCCCTCTGGGGCCAACGTCCTGACTTTC.

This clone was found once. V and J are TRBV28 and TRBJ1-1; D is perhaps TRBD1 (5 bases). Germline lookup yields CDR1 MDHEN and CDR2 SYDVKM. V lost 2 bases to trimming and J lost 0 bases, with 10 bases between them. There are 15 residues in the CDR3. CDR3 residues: CASSLGDSMNTEAFF. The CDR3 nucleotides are TGTGCCAGCAGTTTAGGTGACAGCATGAACACTGAAGCTTTCTTT.

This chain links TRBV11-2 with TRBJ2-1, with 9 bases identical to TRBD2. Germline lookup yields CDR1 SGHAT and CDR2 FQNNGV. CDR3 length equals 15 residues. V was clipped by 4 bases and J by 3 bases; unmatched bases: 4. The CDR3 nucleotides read TGTGCCAGCAGCTCAGGACTAGCGCGCTACAATGAGCAGTTCTTC. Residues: CASSSGLARYNEQFF.

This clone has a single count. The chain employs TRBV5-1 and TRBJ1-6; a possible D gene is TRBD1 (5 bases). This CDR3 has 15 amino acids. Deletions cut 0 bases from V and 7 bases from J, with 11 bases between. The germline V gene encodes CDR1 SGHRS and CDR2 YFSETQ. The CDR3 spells CASSLGGRENSPLHF. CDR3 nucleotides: TGCGCCAGCAGCTTGGGAGGCAGGGAAAATTCACCCCTCCACTTT.

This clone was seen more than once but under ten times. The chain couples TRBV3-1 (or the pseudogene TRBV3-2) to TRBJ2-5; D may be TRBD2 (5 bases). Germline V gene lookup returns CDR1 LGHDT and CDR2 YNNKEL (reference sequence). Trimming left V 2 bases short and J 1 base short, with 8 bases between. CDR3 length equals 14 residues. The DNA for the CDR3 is TGTGCCAGCAGCCAACGGGATTTCCAAGAGACCCAGTACTTC. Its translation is CASSQRDFQETQYF.

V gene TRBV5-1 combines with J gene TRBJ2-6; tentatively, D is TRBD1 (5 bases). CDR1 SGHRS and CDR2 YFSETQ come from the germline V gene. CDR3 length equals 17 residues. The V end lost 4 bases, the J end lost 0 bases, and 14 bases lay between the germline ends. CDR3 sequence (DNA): TGCGCCAGCAGCGAACGACAGTCCCTCTCTGGGGCCAACGTCCTGACTTTC. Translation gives CASSERQSLSGANVLTF.

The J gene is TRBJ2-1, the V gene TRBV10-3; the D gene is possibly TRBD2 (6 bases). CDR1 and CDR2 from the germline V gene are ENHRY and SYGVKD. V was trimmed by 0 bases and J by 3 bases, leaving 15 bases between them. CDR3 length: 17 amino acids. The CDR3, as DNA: TGTGCCATCAGTGAGTCGGCCGGGACTGGACACTACAATGAGCAGTTCTTC. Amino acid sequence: CAISESAGTGHYNEQFF.

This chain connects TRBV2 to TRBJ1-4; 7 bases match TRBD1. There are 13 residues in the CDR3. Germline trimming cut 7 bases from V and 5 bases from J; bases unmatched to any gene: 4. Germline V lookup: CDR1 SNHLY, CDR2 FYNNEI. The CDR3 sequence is CASKPGQNEKLFF. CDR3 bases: TGTGCCAGCAAACCGGGACAGAATGAAAAACTGTTTTTT.

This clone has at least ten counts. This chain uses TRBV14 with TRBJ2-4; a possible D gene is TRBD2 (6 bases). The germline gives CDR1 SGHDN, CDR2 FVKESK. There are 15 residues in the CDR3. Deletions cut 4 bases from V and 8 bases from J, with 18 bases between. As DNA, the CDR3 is TGTGCCAGCAGCCCCACCAGTTCGGGAGTAGACATTCAGTACTTC. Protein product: CASSPTSSGVDIQYF.

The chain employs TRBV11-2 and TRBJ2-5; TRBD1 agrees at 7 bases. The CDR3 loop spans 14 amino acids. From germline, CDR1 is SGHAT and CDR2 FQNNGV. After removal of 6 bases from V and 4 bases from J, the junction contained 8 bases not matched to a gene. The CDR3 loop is CASSSTGVGETQYF. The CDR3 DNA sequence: TGTGCCAGCAGTTCAACAGGGGTCGGAGAGACCCAGTACTTC.

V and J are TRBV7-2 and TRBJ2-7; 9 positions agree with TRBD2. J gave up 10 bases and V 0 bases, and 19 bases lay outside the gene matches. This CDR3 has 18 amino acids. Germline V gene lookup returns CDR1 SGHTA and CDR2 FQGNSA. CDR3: CASSLALSGAASGDEQYF. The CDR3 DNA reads TGTGCCAGCAGCTTAGCGCTGTCGGGGGCGGCTAGCGGGGATGAACAGTACTTC.

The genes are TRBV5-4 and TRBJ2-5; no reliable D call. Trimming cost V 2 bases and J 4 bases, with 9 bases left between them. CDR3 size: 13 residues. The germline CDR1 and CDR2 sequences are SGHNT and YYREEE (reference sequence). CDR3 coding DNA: TGTGCCAGCAGCTTCGGTCTTCTAGAGACCCAGTACTTC. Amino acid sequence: CASSFGLLETQYF.

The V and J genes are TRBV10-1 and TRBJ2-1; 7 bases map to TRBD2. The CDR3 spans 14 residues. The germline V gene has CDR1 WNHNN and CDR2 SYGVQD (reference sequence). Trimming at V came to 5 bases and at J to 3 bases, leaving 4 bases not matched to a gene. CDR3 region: CASSSQRDYNEQFF. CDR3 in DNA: TGCGCCAGCAGTTCCCAGCGGGACTACAATGAGCAGTTCTTC.